This T cell receptor beta chain was sequenced for a study of T cell responses to AZD1222 COVID-19 vaccine. Whole-study findings and limits: The donors showed a predominance of white British ancestry and of females, with possible underestimation of clonal diversity. Variant regions that are unmutated are reportedly the target of nearly half of spike-specific TCRs. Only after the peak T cell response were repertoires sampled. Baseline seropositivity characterized only 5 or 6 AZD1222 recipients.

TCRdb's copy holds only in-frame clones and misses some; the assay was immunoSEQ multiplex PCR. The sample has 95,000 to 100,000 clones, less than 85% seen once. A remark on this clone: What it binds is not known.

Trimming left V 4 bases short and J 5 bases short, with 12 bases between. This CDR3 has 13 residues. CDR1 is SGHDT and CDR2 is YYEEEE in the germline V gene. The sequencing here drew on peripheral blood, taken 28 days after the second AZD1222 dose. The sequence derives from an adult who received the AZD1222 COVID-19 vaccine. This sequence joins TRBV5-6 and TRBJ2-5; D uncertain. CDR3 region: CASSPDRKETQYF. As DNA, the CDR3 is TGTGCCAGCAGCCCCGACCGGAAGGAGACCCAGTACTTC.